Listed below are T cell receptor beta chains from one sample, sequenced in a study of STAT3 mutations in large granular lymphocyte leukemia. Measured with immunoSEQ multiplex PCR; TCRdb has only the in-frame clones, and not every one. Seen here are approximately 5,000 clones, around 74% observed once, and the top ten hold approximately 88%. The sequenced material came from peripheral blood mononuclear cells. The receptors shown here come from a middle-aged man with T-cell large granular lymphocyte leukemia. Some clones in this sample may be carry-over from other donors' samples. Each CDR3 is given with its conserved first and last residue. Fields, in order: V gene, J gene, D gene, clone size, CDR3 DNA, CDR3 protein. D genes are given only for firm matches. Some rows mark clone size as missing; the rest say once, few, many or name a class of expanded clone.

V: TRBV7-2
J: TRBJ2-6
D: .
size: .
DNA: TGTGCCAGCAGCTTAGCCCCCGGGGCTGGGGCCAACGTCCTGACTTTC
CDR3: CASSLAPGAGANVLTF

V: TRBV27
J: TRBJ1-3
D: .
size: once
DNA: TGTGCCAGTGGAACGAGCTCTGGAAACACCATATATTTT
CDR3: CASGTSSGNTIYF

V: TRBV5-1
J: TRBJ2-7
D: TRBD1
size: .
DNA: TGCGCCAGCAGCGACAAACAGGGGGCATACGAGCAGTACTTC
CDR3: CASSDKQGAYEQYF

V: TRBV5-1
J: TRBJ1-3
D: .
size: .
DNA: TGCGCCAGCAGCTTGGGTCAGGGAGCACCTGGAAACACCATATATTTT
CDR3: CASSLGQGAPGNTIYF

V: TRBV15
J: TRBJ2-2
D: .
size: .
DNA: TGTGCCACCAGCAGAGATTGGGATCTTGCGGGAAGCACCGGGGAGCTGTTTTTT
CDR3: CATSRDWDLAGSTGELFF

V: TRBV20-1
J: TRBJ2-1
D: .
size: .
DNA: TGCAGTGCTAGACGAGATGAGCAGTTCTTC
CDR3: CSARRDEQFF

V: TRBV30
J: TRBJ2-5
D: .
size: .
DNA: TGTGCCTGGGCTAATTACAGGGTTGGGACCCAGTACTTC
CDR3: CAWANYRVGTQYF

V: TRBV30
J: TRBJ2-1
D: .
size: .
DNA: TGTGCCTGGAGCGCAGGAGCAAATGGTCGCAATGAGCAGTTCTTC
CDR3: CAWSAGANGRNEQFF

V: TRBV9
J: TRBJ2-1
D: .
size: few
DNA: TGTGCCAGCAGCGTAGTTGGTCGGACAGGGCGGGGGAATGAGCAGTTCTTC
CDR3: CASSVVGRTGRGNEQFF

V: TRBV29-1
J: TRBJ2-7
D: TRBD2
size: .
DNA: TGCAGCGTTGATCGGGGGGAGGGCCTTTACGAGCAGTACTTC
CDR3: CSVDRGEGLYEQYF

V: TRBV2
J: TRBJ2-3
D: TRBD1
size: .
DNA: TGTGCCAGCAGACCGGGACAGGGCACAGATACGCAGTATTTT
CDR3: CASRPGQGTDTQYF

V: TRBV19
J: TRBJ2-1
D: .
size: .
DNA: TGTGCCAGTAGTGCAACCGGGACTCTACTCGACAATGAGCAGTTCTTC
CDR3: CASSATGTLLDNEQFF

V: TRBV6-1
J: TRBJ1-2
D: .
size: .
DNA: TGTGCCAGCAGTCCAAAGCTTGTCGGAACCTACACCTTC
CDR3: CASSPKLVGTYTF

V: TRBV5-4
J: TRBJ2-3
D: .
size: few
DNA: TGTGCCAGCAGCCTAGGGGTGGGGGGCCGCACAGATACGCAGTATTTT
CDR3: CASSLGVGGRTDTQYF

V: TRBV4-1
J: TRBJ1-5
D: .
size: .
DNA: TGCGCCAGCAGCCAAGAGGAAAGCCAACAGCCCCAGCATTTT
CDR3: CASSQEESQQPQHF

V: TRBV4-1
J: TRBJ1-5
D: .
size: few
DNA: TGCGCCAGCAGCTCTCAAGGGCATAGCAATCAGCCCCAGCATTTT
CDR3: CASSSQGHSNQPQHF

V: TRBV11-2
J: TRBJ1-5
D: .
size: once
DNA: TGTGCCAGCAGCTTAGCAGGGAACGATCAGCCCCAGCATTTT
CDR3: CASSLAGNDQPQHF